The 23 T cell receptor beta chains listed next were all sequenced from one sample in a study of shared clonotypes between healthy human individuals. TCRdb keeps only in-frame clones here, not all; method: immunoSEQ multiplex PCR. The table shows 2,500,000 or so clones, with about 90% occurring only once. The sequenced sample was naive CD4+ T cells from PBMCs. The subset here: CD45RA+ positively selected. The source of these receptors is a man between 18 and 35 years old in good health. Some clones in this sample may be carry-over from other donors' samples.

The chain couples TRBV28 to TRBJ1-1; D call uncertain. Germline CDR1 MDHEN, CDR2 SYDVKM. Deletions cut 7 bases from V and 7 bases from J, with 16 bases between. The CDR3 runs 13 residues. CDR3 sequence: CASTAPGRIEAFF. CDR3 in DNA: TGTGCCAGCACCGCACCAGGACGGATTGAAGCTTTCTTT.

The rearrangement links TRBV9 to TRBJ2-7, with D perhaps given as TRBD1 or TRBD2 (5 bases each). The germline gives CDR1 SGDLS, CDR2 YYNGEE. CDR3 length: 17 amino acids. V was trimmed by 5 bases and J by 2 bases, leaving 23 bases between them. The CDR3 DNA reads TGTGCCAGCAGTGTTCGGGACGGAGGCAGAACCCCCTACGAGCAGTACTTC. This translates into CASSVRDGGRTPYEQYF.

This clone was detected a few times. The chain carries TRBV28 and TRBJ1-2, with TRBD1 as a possible D gene (6 bases). Between the trimmed V and J ends, which lost 4 bases and 4 bases, there was a span of 10 bases. From germline, CDR1 is MDHEN and CDR2 SYDVKM. The CDR3 runs 13 residues. The CDR3 nucleotides are TGTGCCAGCAGTTCAACAGGGAGCTATGGCTACACCTTC. Protein: CASSSTGSYGYTF.

The J gene is TRBJ2-7, the V gene TRBV2; 9 nucleotides align to TRBD1. Germline trimming cut 5 bases from V and 4 bases from J; bases unmatched to any gene: 9. The germline V gene has CDR1 SNHLY and CDR2 FYNNEI. CDR3 length: 15 amino acids. The CDR3 region is CASSWDRVKFYEQYF. CDR3 coding DNA: TGTGCCAGCAGTTGGGACAGGGTGAAGTTTTACGAGCAGTACTTC.

This chain uses TRBV10-1 with TRBJ2-2; D not resolved. Germline CDR1 is WNHNN and CDR2 is SYGVQD (reference sequence). The V end was cut by 2 bases, the J end by 0 bases, with 10 bases between. This CDR3 region has 16 residues. The CDR3 DNA reads TGCGCCAGCAGTGAGCGGCACCCCGCGAACACCGGGGAGCTGTTTTTT. It encodes CASSERHPANTGELFF.

The rearrangement uses TRBV5-6 and TRBJ1-2, with 8 nucleotides matching TRBD1. Losses at the gene ends were 4 bases for V and 4 bases for J; bases not matched to a gene: 6. The germline gives CDR1 SGHDT, CDR2 YYEEEE. The CDR3 contains 14 residues. The DNA of the CDR3 is TGTGCCAGCAGCAAAGGACAGGGAACCTATGGCTACACCTTC. Protein: CASSKGQGTYGYTF.

This chain connects TRBV15 to TRBJ2-5; D is perhaps TRBD2 (7 bases). The CDR3 spans 14 residues. CDR1 is LNHNV, CDR2 YYDKDF, per germline (reference sequence). V was clipped by 5 bases and J by 4 bases, with 14 bases between them. The CDR3 sequence: CATSWGRGVETQYF. CDR3 DNA: TGTGCCACCAGCTGGGGGAGGGGGGTAGAGACCCAGTACTTC.

The rearrangement uses TRBV29-1 and TRBJ2-3; the match to TRBD2 covers 7 bases. There are 16 residues in the CDR3. Germline CDR1 SQVTM, CDR2 ANQGSEA. V lost 8 bases to trimming and J lost 1 base; unmatched junction nucleotides: 15. DNA for the CDR3: TGCAGCACCCAGGGCTCTAGCGGCACTGGCACAGATACGCAGTATTTT. This encodes CSTQGSSGTGTDTQYF.

As for this clone: Other DNA sequences from this sample encode an identical CDR3 as well. The V gene is TRBV28, the J gene TRBJ1-5, with unresolved D. V was clipped by 6 bases and J by 0 bases, with 6 bases between them. The CDR3 has 13 residues. Germline lookup yields CDR1 MDHEN and CDR2 SYDVKM. DNA for the CDR3: TGTGCCAGCAGGGATGATAGCAATCAGCCCCAGCATTTT. It translates to CASRDDSNQPQHF.

The chain employs TRBV29-1 and TRBJ1-6; D may be TRBD1 (5 bases). The V gene's germline CDR1 is SQVTM and CDR2 ANQGSEA. Trimming cost V 5 bases and J 7 bases, with 12 bases left between them. The CDR3 covers 13 residues. CDR3 DNA: TGCAGCGTTAAGGACAAGGGCAATTCACCCCTCCACTTT. This gives the protein CSVKDKGNSPLHF.

The CDR3 spells CASSPRRNTGELFF. The CDR3 DNA reads TGCGCCAGCAGCCCCCGGAGGAACACCGGGGAGCTGTTTTTT. The chain carries TRBV5-1 and TRBJ2-2; D is unclear. The CDR3 totals 14 residues. V lost 4 bases and J lost 1, with 8 bases in between. Germline CDR1 reads SGHRS; CDR2 reads YFSETQ.

This chain links TRBV5-4 with TRBJ2-5, with D tentatively TRBD1 or TRBD2 (5 bases each). This CDR3 spans 15 amino acids. Germline CDR1 and CDR2: SGHNT and YYREEE (reference sequence). V lost 0 bases to trimming and J lost 4 bases, with 13 bases between them. CDR3 coding DNA: TGTGCCAGCAGCTTGGGAGGGGCTAGTGGAGAGACCCAGTACTTC. This codes for CASSLGGASGETQYF.

The chain has TRBV6-5 and TRBJ2-7, with 7 bases that match TRBD1. CDR1 and CDR2 (germline): MNHEY, SVGAGI. The ends lost 6 bases at V and 2 bases at J; junction bases unmatched: 7. The CDR3 runs to 14 residues. CDR3 DNA: TGTGCCAGCAGGTATAACAGGGGACCCTACGAGCAGTACTTC. Its translation is CASRYNRGPYEQYF.

The chain carries TRBV5-1 and TRBJ2-2; 10 bases match TRBD2. Looked up from germline, CDR1 is SGHRS and CDR2 is YFSETQ. The J segment lost 7 bases and the V segment lost 1 base, leaving 7 bases of the junction unmatched. The CDR3 runs 16 residues. The DNA for the CDR3 is TGCGCCAGCAGCTTGACTAGCGGGAATGCACGCGGGGAGCTGTTTTTT. The encoded protein is CASSLTSGNARGELFF.

This CDR3 is CASSPSLNPKETQYF. CDR3 nucleotides: TGTGCCAGCAGCCCCTCTCTAAACCCGAAAGAGACCCAGTACTTC. The chain couples TRBV7-3 to TRBJ2-5; D is unresolved. The germline V gene encodes CDR1 SGHTA and CDR2 FQGTGA. The CDR3 runs to 15 residues. V was clipped by 5 bases and J by 3 bases, with 16 bases between them.

This chain links TRBV19 with TRBJ2-3, with 11 bases identical to TRBD2. Germline assignment: CDR1 LNHDA and CDR2 SQIVND (reference sequence). The V segment lost 5 bases and the J segment 5 bases; nucleotides outside the gene matches: 18. The CDR3 loop spans 19 amino acids. The CDR3 loop is CASSAQYGRGSGRGDTQYF. The CDR3 nucleotides are TGTGCCAGTAGTGCACAATATGGCCGGGGTAGCGGGAGGGGAGATACGCAGTATTTT.

The chain joins TRBV5-1 to TRBJ2-7, with a weak D call TRBD2 (5 bases). This CDR3 has 14 residues. Trimming removed 0 bases at V and 7 bases at J, with 14 bases between. Germline V gene data show CDR1 as SGHRS and CDR2 as YFSETQ. CDR3 sequence reads: CASSLDPGLWEQYF. CDR3 in DNA: TGCGCCAGCAGCTTGGACCCGGGGTTGTGGGAGCAGTACTTC.

CDR3 in DNA: TGTGCCAGCAGCTTAGGACTAGTAGAGACCCAGTACTTC. Its translation is CASSLGLVETQYF. The V and J genes are TRBV11-2 and TRBJ2-5, with D perhaps matching TRBD2 (6 bases). The CDR3 contains 13 residues. In germline, CDR1 is SGHAT, CDR2 FQNNGV. V lost 1 base and J 4 bases, leaving 7 bases between the germline ends.

The gene calls are TRBV6-1 and TRBJ2-1; 8 bases fit TRBD2. J was trimmed by 9 bases and V by 1 base; bases with no gene match: 11. CDR3 size: 16 residues. Germline loops: CDR1 MNHNS, CDR2 SASEGT. CDR3 protein: CASSEVWPGGPGEQFF. The CDR3 coding sequence is TGTGCCAGCAGTGAAGTTTGGCCGGGAGGGCCGGGTGAGCAGTTCTTC.

V is TRBV4-1 and J is TRBJ1-2; the D gene is possibly TRBD1 (5 bases). Deletions cut 0 bases from V and 4 bases from J, with 12 bases between. CDR3 size: 15 residues. Looked up from germline, CDR1 is MGHRA and CDR2 is YSYEKL. CDR3 sequence (DNA): TGCGCCAGCAGCCAAGATAGGGGTCCTATCTATGGCTACACCTTC. As protein: CASSQDRGPIYGYTF.

V and J are TRBV6-4 and TRBJ2-7, with D unresolved. Trimming left V 7 bases short and J 6 bases short, with 7 bases between. Germline-derived CDR1 and CDR2 are MRHNA and SNTAGT. The CDR3 is 10 residues long. Here the CDR3 reads CASTAGEQYF. CDR3 DNA: TGTGCCAGCACCGCCGGCGAGCAGTACTTC.

The chain uses TRBV15 and TRBJ2-3; 13 bases are shared with TRBD2. The CDR3 runs to 16 residues. CDR1 LNHNV and CDR2 YYDKDF come from the germline V gene (reference sequence). The V gene end was trimmed by 0 bases and the J gene end by 7 bases; junction bases not matched to a gene: 4. The CDR3 here is CATSRDRLAGGNTQYF. DNA for the CDR3: TGTGCCACCAGCAGAGATCGACTAGCGGGAGGAAATACGCAGTATTTT. Combining the CDR3 with reference TRBV15 and TRBJ2-3 gives the whole variable domain DAMVIQNPRYQVTQFGKPVTLSCSQTLNHNVMYWYQQKSSQAPKLLFHYYDKDFNNEADTPDNFQSRRPNTSFCFLDIRSPGLGDTAMYLCATSRDRLAGGNTQYFGPGTRLTVL.

V gene TRBV28 combines with J gene TRBJ1-4; D gene unclear. The CDR3 contains 13 residues. The V end lost 6 bases, the J end lost 3 bases, and 8 bases lay between the germline ends. Germline V gene sequence: CDR1 MDHEN, CDR2 SYDVKM. CDR3 nucleotide sequence: TGTGCCAGCAGGGACGTCCCTAATGAAAAACTGTTTTTT. Residues: CASRDVPNEKLFF. Full variable domain (rest looked up from reference TRBV28 and TRBJ1-4): DVKVTQSSRYLVKRTGEKVFLECVQDMDHENMFWYRQDPGLGLRLIYFSYDVKMKEKGDIPEGYSVSREKKERFSLILESASTNQTSMYLCASRDVPNEKLFFGSGTQLSVL.